What follows is one T cell receptor beta chain and its context. Its antigen is undetermined. This CDR3 is 14 amino acids long. After removal of 6 bases from V and 6 bases from J, the junction contained 8 bases not matched to a gene. The germline V gene has CDR1 MDHEN and CDR2 SYDVKM. The data were obtained in a study of cytomegalovirus exposure and HLA in healthy donors. Use of 60 Vbeta and 13 Jbeta primers characterized the PCR. Clones were sequenced by immunoSEQ multiplex PCR, and TCRdb holds only the in-frame ones, with some missing. This sample has 85,000 to 100,000 clones, with more than 60% found just once. Findings and limits, study-wide: V segments that were indistinguishable, TRBV6-2 and TRBV6-3 among them, were omitted from analysis.

Material: PBMCs. The V call is TRBV28, the J call TRBJ1-1, with 9 bases identical to TRBD1. This clonotype was sampled from a man in his fifties in good health and CMV-seropositive. CDR3 DNA sequence: TGTGCCAGCAGACAGGGGGCCGAAGTGGCTGAAGCTTTCTTT. Its translation is CASRQGAEVAEAFF.